The 20 T cell receptor beta chains reported below all come from one sample, sequenced in a study of shared clonotypes between healthy human individuals. Using immunoSEQ multiplex PCR, the repertoire was profiled, and TCRdb retains in-frame clones only, with some absent. The sample includes around 2,000,000 clones, 90% to 95% of them seen just once. Sample: naive CD4+ T cells sorted from blood. This sample's subset: CD45RA+ positively selected. The receptor source for this set is a man aged 18-30 years in good health.

The J gene is TRBJ2-7, the V gene TRBV6-6; D could derive from TRBD1 or TRBD2 (5 bases each). With 11 bases removed from V and 1 base from J, the gap between germline ends came to 15 bases. Germline V gives CDR1 MNHNY, CDR2 SVGAGI (reference sequence). The CDR3 length is 13 residues. The CDR3 here is CAARDGGSYEQYF. The CDR3 nucleotides read TGTGCCGCCCGGGATGGGGGTTCCTACGAGCAGTACTTC.

Details on this clone: Other DNA sequences within the sample encode an identical CDR3. J is TRBJ2-7 and V is TRBV5-4; D gene uncertain. With 0 bases removed from V and 4 bases from J, the gap between germline ends came to 8 bases. The germline CDR1 and CDR2 sequences are SGHNT and YYREEE (reference sequence). CDR3 size: 13 residues. CDR3 sequence reads: CASSLDGLYEQYF. DNA of the CDR3: TGTGCCAGCAGCTTGGACGGGCTATACGAGCAGTACTTC.

This clone was seen a few times. The chain is built from TRBV27 and TRBJ1-6, with 7 bases that match TRBD1. The CDR3 has 14 amino acids. CDR1 is MNHEY and CDR2 is SMNVEV in the germline V gene (reference sequence). V lost 4 bases, J lost 11 bases, and 8 bases stayed unmatched. CDR3 sequence (DNA): TGTGCCAGCAGTTCACCGGGGACAGCGGCACCCCTCCACTTT. It encodes CASSSPGTAAPLHF.

The chain recombines TRBV29-1 with TRBJ2-7; possible D gene TRBD1, 5 bases. Germline V gene sequence: CDR1 SQVTM, CDR2 ANQGSEA. The CDR3 has 14 amino acids. V lost 4 bases, J lost 2 bases, and 15 bases lay in between. CDR3 bases: TGCAGCGTTGTCCAGGGAAGCCGCCCCTACGAGCAGTACTTC. Its protein is CSVVQGSRPYEQYF.

The chain uses TRBV10-3 and TRBJ2-1, with 12 bases identical to TRBD1. Germline-derived CDR1 and CDR2 are ENHRY and SYGVKD. CDR3 length: 16 residues. V gave up 6 bases and J gave up 10 bases; unmatched junction bases: 13. CDR3 nucleotides: TGTGCCATCAGACCCGGGACAGGGGGCGTTAGGGCAGAGCAGTTCTTC. It codes for CAIRPGTGGVRAEQFF.

Of note for this clone: Other DNA sequences from this sample encode an identical CDR3 as well. The V and J genes are TRBV10-1 and TRBJ2-2; D uncertain. CDR3 length equals 12 residues. V was shortened by 4 bases and J by 7 bases, with 7 bases between the two germline ends. Looked up from germline, CDR1 is WNHNN and CDR2 is SYGVQD (reference sequence). The CDR3 sequence is CASSVSVGELFF. The CDR3 DNA is TGCGCCAGCAGTGTTTCAGTCGGGGAGCTGTTTTTT.

The chain employs TRBV5-1 and TRBJ2-7, with TRBD1 identical over 12 bases. This CDR3 spans 15 amino acids. V shed 4 bases and J 5 bases; nucleotides not matched to a gene: 7. Germline values: CDR1 SGHRS, CDR2 YFSETQ. CDR3 amino acids: CASSASGTGGHEQYF. The CDR3, as DNA: TGCGCCAGCAGCGCGTCCGGGACAGGGGGCCACGAGCAGTACTTC. The full variable domain, in which reference TRBV5-1 and TRBJ2-7 provide the parts outside the CDR3, is KAGVTQTPRYLIKTRGQQVTLSCSPISGHRSVSWYQQTPGQGLQFLFEYFSETQRNKGNFPGRFSGRQFSNSRSEMNVSTLELGDSALYLCASSASGTGGHEQYFGPGTRLTVT.

The V and J genes are TRBV7-2 and TRBJ1-1; D not certain. Germline V CDR1 and CDR2: SGHTA, FQGNSA. This CDR3 region has 13 residues. V was shortened by 1 base and J by 7 bases, with 10 bases between the two germline ends. The CDR3 region is CASSLVGLYEAFF. CDR3 nucleotide sequence: TGTGCCAGCAGCTTAGTCGGGCTCTATGAAGCTTTCTTT.

The CDR3 nucleotides read TGTGCCAGCAGTTCAGGACAGGATAATGAAAAACTGTTTTTT. It encodes CASSSGQDNEKLFF. The chain links TRBV28 to TRBJ1-4; 7 bases align to TRBD1. This CDR3 is 14 amino acids long. Per germline, CDR1 MDHEN and CDR2 SYDVKM. J lost 4 bases, V lost 4 bases, and 3 bases had no gene match.

This clone was observed once. DNA of the CDR3: TGTGCCAGCAGTGAAGCGGGAGGGTCAGATACGCAGTATTTT. It yields the protein CASSEAGGSDTQYF. The chain links TRBV2 to TRBJ2-3, with TRBD2 matching 7 bases. V was pared by 0 bases and J by 4 bases, with 1 base of the junction left unmatched. The CDR3 consists of 14 residues. Germline values: CDR1 SNHLY, CDR2 FYNNEI.

The genes are TRBV19 and TRBJ2-7; D uncertain. Trimming left V 9 bases short and J 3 bases short, with 21 bases between. Germline V gene sequence: CDR1 LNHDA, CDR2 SQIVND (reference sequence). This CDR3 contains 15 residues. The CDR3 spells CARIFRSLESYEQYF. The DNA for the CDR3 is TGTGCCAGGATTTTTAGGTCGTTGGAGAGCTACGAGCAGTACTTC.

The chain recombines TRBV5-6 with TRBJ2-2, with no clear D. The CDR3 loop spans 15 amino acids. V gave up 2 bases and J gave up 0 bases, with 8 bases separating them. The germline gives CDR1 SGHDT, CDR2 YYEEEE. The CDR3 bases are TGTGCCAGCAGCTTCTTTCGGACGAACACCGGGGAGCTGTTTTTT. Its translation: CASSFFRTNTGELFF.

The gene calls are TRBV5-1 and TRBJ1-5, with D unclear. Trimming left V 0 bases short and J 1 base short, with 11 bases between. This CDR3 contains 16 residues. Germline values: CDR1 SGHRS, CDR2 YFSETQ. This chain's CDR3 is CASSLGARGSNQPQHF. The CDR3 DNA is TGCGCCAGCAGCTTGGGGGCCCGCGGCAGCAATCAGCCCCAGCATTTT.

Comments on this clone: Other DNA sequences in the sample encode the same CDR3. The V call is TRBV28, the J call TRBJ1-1; no clear D. CDR1 and CDR2 (germline): MDHEN, SYDVKM. The CDR3 contains 13 residues. V was pared by 5 bases and J by 0 bases, with 7 bases between. The CDR3, as DNA: TGTGCCAGCAGTGGCGGTCTGAACACTGAAGCTTTCTTT. It encodes CASSGGLNTEAFF.

The chain has TRBV6-1 and TRBJ2-5; D assignment may be TRBD1 or TRBD2 (5 bases each). CDR3 length: 13 residues. Germline V lookup: CDR1 MNHNS, CDR2 SASEGT. V shed 7 bases and J shed 0 bases, with 9 bases lying between them. CDR3 DNA sequence: TGTGCCAGCACGCGAGGGGACCAAGAGACCCAGTACTTC. Its translation: CASTRGDQETQYF.

V gene TRBV5-1 combines with J gene TRBJ2-2, with D possibly TRBD1 on 6 matching bases. The CDR3 length is 15 residues. Germline loops: CDR1 SGHRS, CDR2 YFSETQ. Trimming took 0 bases from V and 4 from J, leaving 10 bases between them. CDR3 region: CASSLAPDSTGELFF. CDR3 nucleotides: TGCGCCAGCAGCTTGGCGCCGGACAGCACCGGGGAGCTGTTTTTT.

To note about this clone: The sample contains more than one DNA sequence encoding this CDR3. The chain recombines TRBV10-1 with TRBJ2-5; possibly TRBD1 or TRBD2 for D (5 bases each). Germline loops: CDR1 WNHNN, CDR2 SYGVQD (reference sequence). The CDR3 covers 14 residues. Trimming took 5 bases from V and 1 from J, leaving 11 bases between them. The CDR3 loop reads CASSTGTAQETQYF. In nucleotides, the CDR3 is TGCGCCAGCAGTACCGGGACCGCCCAAGAGACCCAGTACTTC.

The J gene is TRBJ2-7, the V gene TRBV2; TRBD2 matches at 7 bases. The V and J ends lost 3 bases and 0 bases, in that order; junction bases with no gene match: 2. CDR1 is SNHLY and CDR2 is FYNNEI in the germline V gene. The CDR3 totals 14 residues. The CDR3 nucleotides are TGTGCCAGCAGTGACCGACTAGCCTCCTACGAGCAGTACTTC. It encodes CASSDRLASYEQYF.

The chain employs TRBV10-3 and TRBJ2-7; D is unresolved. This CDR3 has 13 amino acids. Per the germline V gene, CDR1 is ENHRY and CDR2 is SYGVKD. With 10 bases removed from V and 5 bases from J, the gap between germline ends came to 18 bases. Written as DNA, the CDR3 is TGTGCCACCTCCGTCGGGTCCATAAACGAGCAGTACTTC. It codes for CATSVGSINEQYF.

This rearrangement joins TRBV10-3 to TRBJ2-1, with 7 bases fitting TRBD1. After removal of 3 bases from V and 3 bases from J, the junction contained 5 bases not matched to a gene. The CDR3 has 15 residues. Per the germline V gene, CDR1 is ENHRY and CDR2 is SYGVKD. CDR3 coding DNA: TGTGCCATCAGTGAATGGGACAGAGGCTACAATGAGCAGTTCTTC. Encoded protein: CAISEWDRGYNEQFF.